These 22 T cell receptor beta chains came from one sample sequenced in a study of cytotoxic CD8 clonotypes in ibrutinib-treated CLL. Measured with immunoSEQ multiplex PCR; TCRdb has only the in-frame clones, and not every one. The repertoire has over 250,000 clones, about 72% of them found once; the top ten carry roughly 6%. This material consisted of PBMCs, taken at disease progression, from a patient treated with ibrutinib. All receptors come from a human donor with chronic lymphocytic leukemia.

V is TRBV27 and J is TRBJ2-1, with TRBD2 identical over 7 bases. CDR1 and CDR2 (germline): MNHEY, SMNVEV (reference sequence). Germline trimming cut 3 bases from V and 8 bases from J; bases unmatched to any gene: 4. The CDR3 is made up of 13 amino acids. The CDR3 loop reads CASSFIGGYEQFF. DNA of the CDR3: TGTGCCAGCAGTTTTATCGGGGGGTATGAGCAGTTCTTC.

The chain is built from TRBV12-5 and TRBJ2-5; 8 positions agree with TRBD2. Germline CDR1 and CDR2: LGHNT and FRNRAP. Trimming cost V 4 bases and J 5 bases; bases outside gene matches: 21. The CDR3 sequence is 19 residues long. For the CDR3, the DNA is TGTGCTAGTGGTTCCCGGTCTAAGTCGGGGGGGAAGAATTCTGAGACCCAGTACTTC. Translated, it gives CASGSRSKSGGKNSETQYF. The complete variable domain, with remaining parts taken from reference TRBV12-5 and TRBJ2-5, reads DARVTQTPRHKVTEMGQEVTMRCQPILGHNTVFWYRQTMMQGLELLAYFRNRAPLDDSGMPKDRFSAEMPDATLATLKIQPSEPRDSAVYFCASGSRSKSGGKNSETQYFGPGTRLLVL.

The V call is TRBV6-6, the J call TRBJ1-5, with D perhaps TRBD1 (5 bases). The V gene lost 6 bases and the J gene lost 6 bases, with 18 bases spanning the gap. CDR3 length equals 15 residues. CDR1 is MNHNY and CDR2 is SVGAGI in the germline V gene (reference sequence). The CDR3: CASRHGGRVGQPQHF. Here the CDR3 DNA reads TGTGCCAGCAGACATGGCGGCAGGGTAGGTCAGCCCCAGCATTTT.

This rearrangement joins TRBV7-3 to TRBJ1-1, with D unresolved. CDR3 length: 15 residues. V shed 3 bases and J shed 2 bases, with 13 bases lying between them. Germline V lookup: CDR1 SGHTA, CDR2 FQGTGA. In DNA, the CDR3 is TGTGCCAGCAGCTTGAAAGGAGGGAGAAACACTGAAGCTTTCTTT. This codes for CASSLKGGRNTEAFF.

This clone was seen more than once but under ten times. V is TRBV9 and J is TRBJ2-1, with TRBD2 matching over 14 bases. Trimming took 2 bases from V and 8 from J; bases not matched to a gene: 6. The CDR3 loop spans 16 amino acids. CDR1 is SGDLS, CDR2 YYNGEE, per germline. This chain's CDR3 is CASSVTGTSGSDEQFF. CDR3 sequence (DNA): TGTGCCAGCAGCGTCACCGGGACTAGCGGGAGCGATGAGCAGTTCTTC.

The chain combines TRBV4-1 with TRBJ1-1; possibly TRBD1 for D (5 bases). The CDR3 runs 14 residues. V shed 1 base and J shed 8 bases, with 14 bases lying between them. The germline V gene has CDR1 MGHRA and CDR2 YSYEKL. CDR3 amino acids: CASSQVPVGTEAFF. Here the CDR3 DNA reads TGCGCCAGCAGCCAAGTCCCAGTGGGGACCGAAGCTTTCTTT.

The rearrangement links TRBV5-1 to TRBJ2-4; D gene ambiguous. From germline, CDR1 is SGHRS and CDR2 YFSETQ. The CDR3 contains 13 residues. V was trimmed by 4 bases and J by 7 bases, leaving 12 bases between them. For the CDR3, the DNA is TGCGCCAGCAGCAGACTGGGGTCGAACATTCAGTACTTC. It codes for CASSRLGSNIQYF. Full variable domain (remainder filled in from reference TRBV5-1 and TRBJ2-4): KAGVTQTPRYLIKTRGQQVTLSCSPISGHRSVSWYQQTPGQGLQFLFEYFSETQRNKGNFPGRFSGRQFSNSRSEMNVSTLELGDSALYLCASSRLGSNIQYFGAGTRLSVL.

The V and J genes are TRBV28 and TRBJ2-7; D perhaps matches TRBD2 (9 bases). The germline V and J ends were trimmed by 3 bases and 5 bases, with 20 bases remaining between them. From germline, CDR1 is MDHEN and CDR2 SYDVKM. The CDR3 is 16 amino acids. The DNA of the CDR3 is TGTGCCAGCAGTTTCCAGGGGGCGGGAGGGGCTAACGAGCAGTACTTC. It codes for CASSFQGAGGANEQYF. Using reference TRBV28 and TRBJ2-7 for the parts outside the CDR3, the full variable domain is DVKVTQSSRYLVKRTGEKVFLECVQDMDHENMFWYRQDPGLGLRLIYFSYDVKMKEKGDIPEGYSVSREKKERFSLILESASTNQTSMYLCASSFQGAGGANEQYFGPGTRLTVT.

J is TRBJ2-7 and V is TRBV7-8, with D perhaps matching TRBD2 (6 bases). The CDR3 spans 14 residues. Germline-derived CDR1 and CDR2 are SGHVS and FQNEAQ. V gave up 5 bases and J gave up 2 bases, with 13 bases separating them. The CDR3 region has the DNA TGTGCCAGCAGCCCCAGTTGGGGGGCCTACGAGCAGTACTTC. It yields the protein CASSPSWGAYEQYF.

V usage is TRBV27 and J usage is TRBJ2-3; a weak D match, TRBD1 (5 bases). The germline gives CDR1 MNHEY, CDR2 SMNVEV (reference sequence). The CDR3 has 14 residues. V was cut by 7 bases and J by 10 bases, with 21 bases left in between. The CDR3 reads CASKSRKTVWAQYF. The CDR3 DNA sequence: TGTGCCAGCAAATCCCGAAAGACAGTGTGGGCGCAGTATTTT.

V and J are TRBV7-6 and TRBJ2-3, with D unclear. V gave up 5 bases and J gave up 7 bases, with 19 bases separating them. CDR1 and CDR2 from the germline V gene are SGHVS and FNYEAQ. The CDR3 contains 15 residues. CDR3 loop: CASSRTGDGPNTQYF. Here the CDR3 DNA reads TGTGCCAGCAGCCGCACCGGCGACGGCCCCAATACGCAGTATTTT. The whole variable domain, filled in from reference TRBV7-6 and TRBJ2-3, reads GAGVSQSPRYKVTKRGQDVALRCDPISGHVSLYWYRQALGQGPEFLTYFNYEAQQDKSGLPNDRFSAERPEGSISTLTIQRTEQRDSAMYRCASSRTGDGPNTQYFGPGTRLTVL.

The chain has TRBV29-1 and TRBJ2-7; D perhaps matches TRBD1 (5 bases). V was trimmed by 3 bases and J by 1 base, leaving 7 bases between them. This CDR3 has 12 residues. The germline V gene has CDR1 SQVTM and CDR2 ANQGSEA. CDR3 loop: CSVDSGSYEQYF. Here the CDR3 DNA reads TGCAGCGTTGATTCAGGGTCCTACGAGCAGTACTTC.

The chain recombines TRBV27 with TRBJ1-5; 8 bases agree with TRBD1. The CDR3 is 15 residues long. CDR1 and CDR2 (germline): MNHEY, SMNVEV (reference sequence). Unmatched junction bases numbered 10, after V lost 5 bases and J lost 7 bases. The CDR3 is CASSNSGGHGQPQHF. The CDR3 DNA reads TGTGCCAGCAGTAACTCAGGGGGCCATGGCCAGCCCCAGCATTTT.

CDR3 coding DNA: TGTGCCAGCAGCCTCGTGGCGGGGAACACTGAAGCTTTCTTT. This gives the protein CASSLVAGNTEAFF. The chain has TRBV11-2 and TRBJ1-1, with D hard to call. V lost 5 bases to trimming and J lost 1 base, with 11 bases between them. The CDR3 totals 14 residues. Germline loops: CDR1 SGHAT, CDR2 FQNNGV.

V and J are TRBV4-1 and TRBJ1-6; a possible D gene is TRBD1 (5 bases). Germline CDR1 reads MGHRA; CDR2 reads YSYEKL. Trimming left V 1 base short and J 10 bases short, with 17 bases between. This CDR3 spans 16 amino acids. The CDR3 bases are TGCGCCAGCAGCCAAGGGTGGGGGGATCTGGAATCACCCCTCCACTTT. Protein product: CASSQGWGDLESPLHF.

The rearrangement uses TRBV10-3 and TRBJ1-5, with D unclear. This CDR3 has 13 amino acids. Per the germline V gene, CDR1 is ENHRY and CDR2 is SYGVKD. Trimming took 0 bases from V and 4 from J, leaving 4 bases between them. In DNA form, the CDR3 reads TGTGCCATCAGTGAGTCATATAATCAGCCCCAGCATTTT. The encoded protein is CAISESYNQPQHF.

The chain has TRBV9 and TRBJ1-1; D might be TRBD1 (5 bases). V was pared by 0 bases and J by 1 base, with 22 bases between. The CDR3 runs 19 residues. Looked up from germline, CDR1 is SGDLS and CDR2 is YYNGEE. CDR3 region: CASSVGGSRGGRANTEAFF. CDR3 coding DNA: TGTGCCAGCAGCGTAGGAGGATCGCGTGGTGGCAGGGCGAACACTGAAGCTTTCTTT. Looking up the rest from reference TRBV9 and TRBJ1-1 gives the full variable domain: DSGVTQTPKHLITATGQRVTLRCSPRSGDLSVYWYQQSLDQGLQFLIQYYNGEERAKGNILERFSAQQFPDLHSELNLSSLELGDSALYFCASSVGGSRGGRANTEAFFGQGTRLTVV.

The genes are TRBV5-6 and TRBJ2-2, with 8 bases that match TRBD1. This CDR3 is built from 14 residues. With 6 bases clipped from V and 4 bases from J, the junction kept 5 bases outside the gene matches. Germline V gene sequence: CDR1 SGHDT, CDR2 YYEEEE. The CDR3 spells CASKRTGFTGELFF. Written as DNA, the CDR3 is TGTGCCAGCAAGCGGACAGGGTTCACCGGGGAGCTGTTTTTT.

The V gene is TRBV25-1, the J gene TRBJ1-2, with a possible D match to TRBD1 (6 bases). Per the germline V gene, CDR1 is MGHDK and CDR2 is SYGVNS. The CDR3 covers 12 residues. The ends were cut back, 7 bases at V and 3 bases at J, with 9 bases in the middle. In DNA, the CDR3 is TGTGCCAGCATTGGACAGCACTATGGCTACACCTTC. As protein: CASIGQHYGYTF.

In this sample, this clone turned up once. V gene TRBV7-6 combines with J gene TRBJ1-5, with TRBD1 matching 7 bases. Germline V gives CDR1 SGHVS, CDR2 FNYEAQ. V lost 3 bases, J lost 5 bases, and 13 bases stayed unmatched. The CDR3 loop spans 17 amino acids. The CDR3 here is CASSLGREQGLYQPQHF. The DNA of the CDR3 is TGTGCCAGCAGCTTGGGTAGGGAACAGGGGCTATATCAGCCCCAGCATTTT. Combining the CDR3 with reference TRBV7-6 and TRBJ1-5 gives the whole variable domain GAGVSQSPRYKVTKRGQDVALRCDPISGHVSLYWYRQALGQGPEFLTYFNYEAQQDKSGLPNDRFSAERPEGSISTLTIQRTEQRDSAMYRCASSLGREQGLYQPQHFGDGTRLSIL.

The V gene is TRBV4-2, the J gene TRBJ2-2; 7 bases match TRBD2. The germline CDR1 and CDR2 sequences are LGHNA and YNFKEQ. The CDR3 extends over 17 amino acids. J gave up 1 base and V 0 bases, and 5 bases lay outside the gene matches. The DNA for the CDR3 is TGTGCCAGCAGCCAAGAACCTACGGGAGGGAACACCGGGGAGCTGTTTTTT. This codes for CASSQEPTGGNTGELFF.

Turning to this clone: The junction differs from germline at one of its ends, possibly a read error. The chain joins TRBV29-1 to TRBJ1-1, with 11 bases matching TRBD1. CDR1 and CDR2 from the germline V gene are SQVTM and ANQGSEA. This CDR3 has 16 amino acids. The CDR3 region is CSVTGTGGDPNAEAFF. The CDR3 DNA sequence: TGCAGCGTGACCGGGACAGGGGGTGACCCGAACGCTGAAGCTTTCTTT.